The entry below describes one T cell receptor (beta chain). This clonotype was picked up many times. Its antigen is still unknown. No much larger clone is present one base from it, and per-base qualities are unavailable. This sample was taken from a study of neurological immune-mediated disorders (dated by TCRdb to about 2019). Some background on the complete study: Peripheral blood TCR-beta repertoires from patients with HTLV-I-associated myelopathy (HAM/TSP), patients with multiple sclerosis, and healthy controls were compared in the study using UMI-based sequencing. The approximately 110 TCR-beta libraries covered PBMC samples along with longitudinal samples, technical triplicates, and paired sorted CD4+ and CD8+ T-cell subsets. Of the approximately 66 subjects in the cohort, around 15 were HAM/TSP patients, some 34 were multiple sclerosis patients, and about 20 were healthy controls.

cDNA was synthesized by template-switch 5'RACE using a primer carrying a 10-nucleotide random unique molecular identifier by which each TCR transcript was tagged. Every sequencing run covered 15-18 subjects and yielded more than 200 million TCR-beta sequences. The RNeasy kit was used to extract total RNA. The KAPA Real-time Library Amplification kit was used to amplify TCR-beta VDJ regions with primers for the TCR constant region and the 5'RACE anchor. Sample indexes and Illumina adaptors were added in a first PCR, and a second PCR then increased library yield. The roughly 650 bp TCR product was size-selected on a 2% E-gel SizeSelection system after Ampure bead purification. Before pooling, library quality was assessed on a Bioanalyzer, concentration was determined with Qubit, and library quantification was performed with the Kapa Library Quantification kit. An Illumina HiSeq 2500 sequenced the libraries paired-end 2 x 150 bp. To increase sequence diversity, about 25-30% phiX was spiked into each library pool. As for the original processing: The UMI-based MiGEC pipeline processed quality-filtered reads and removed over 80% of raw TCR sequences during error correction. IMGT germline references were used for alignment of VDJ genes, and clonotypes were defined by a unique CDR3 amino acid sequence together with V-J genes. Clonal expansion, Shannon diversity and CDR3 relatedness were evaluated with VDJtools (CalcPairwiseDistances, ClusterSamples), while phylogenetic trees were built in CLCbio workbench. Using coefficient-of-variation modelling across technical triplicates, the study counted a clone as expanded if it had at least 8 unique UMIs. TCRdb reprocessed the public reads (quality trimming at Q25 with fastp, clone calling with MiXCR) and kept in-frame beta chains. Entries that share a CDR3 protein sequence are merged under the most common genes and DNA. None of the V and J calls come from the authors' own analysis; TCRdb made them. The sample table shows around 64,000 distinct CDR3 sequences, and about 13% are seen once. The ten largest clones capture around 10% of the sample.

The CDR3 holds 12 amino acids from the cysteine to the phenylalanine. The kept DNA is CDR3 alone, 36 bases in frame from the first base. V is reduced by 4 bases and J by 3 bases, leaving a spacing of 9 bases between them. CDR1 DFQATT and CDR2 SNEGSKA were looked up in the germline V gene (reference sequence). For unsorted PBMC libraries, 2 million PBMCs were used after storage in RNAlater at -80 degrees C until RNA extraction. Peripheral blood was subjected to Ficoll-Hypaque density gradient centrifugation to isolate PBMCs, which were then cryopreserved in liquid nitrogen. The study at large found these results: No identical CDR3 amino acid sequences were shared among expanded clones across subjects, suggesting private TCR-beta repertoires in all groups. TCR clonal expansion was greatest in HAM/TSP patients and smallest in MS patients, who ranked below even healthy controls.

Material: PBMCs. The V and J genes are TRBV20-1 and TRBJ1-2, with an unclear D gene assignment. This TCR came from a woman aged 60-75 years with HTLV-1-associated myelopathy (HAM/TSP). The CDR3 reads CSAIRTDYGYTF. The DNA reads as follows: TGCAGTGCTATAAGGACGGACTATGGCTACACCTTC.